A single TCR beta chain is shown here with its context. Its antigen is still unknown. These data come from a study of metastatic and nonmetastatic thyroid tumors. For the study at large: Repertoire data that came from the blood and tumor or nodule tissue of malignant and benign thyroid patients were compared. Notes on the study in general: In both blood and tumor samples, TCR beta diversity was reported significantly higher for malignant than benign nodules.

Using MiXCR, TCRdb re-called clones from the PCR reads. The data show more than 10,000 clones, roughly 21% seen once. No patient received treatment before thyroid surgery. Trimming shortened V by 5 bases and J by 8 bases, and 15 bases separated the two germline ends. CDR3 size: 13 residues. The germline CDR1 and CDR2 sequences are SGHAT and FQNNGV. The source of this sequence is a female donor with papillary thyroid cancer or a benign thyroid nodule (not recorded which). Some clones in this sample may be carry-over from other donors' samples. Material: adjacent normal tissue. The rearrangement joins TRBV11-2 to TRBJ2-5, with unresolved D. DNA for the CDR3: TGTGCCAGCAGCAAAGAACATGGCGATACCCAGTACTTC. This sequence encodes CASSKEHGDTQYF.